Presented here are 24 T cell receptor beta chains from one specimen sequenced in a study of T cell repertoires in ileal Crohn's disease. The time point here: neoterminal ileum biopsy at postoperative endoscopy, about 6 months after surgery. Sequenced by immunoSEQ multiplex PCR; TCRdb stores in-frame clones only, minus some. The sample lists roughly 60,000 clones, roughly 89% occurring once. Sequencing used ileal tissue. These receptors were obtained from an adult with Crohn's disease.

The CDR3 is CASSPLRGDQPQHF. The DNA for the CDR3 is TGTGCCAGCTCACCACTCCGGGGAGATCAGCCCCAGCATTTT. J is TRBJ1-5 and V is TRBV18; D is unclear. Trimming shortened V by 1 base and J by 5 bases, and 9 bases separated the two germline ends. The CDR3 is made up of 14 amino acids. From germline, CDR1 is KGHSH and CDR2 LQKENI.

The rearrangement links TRBV5-4 to TRBJ2-3, with a weak D call TRBD2 (5 bases). V was clipped by 2 bases and J by 2 bases, with 9 bases between them. From germline, CDR1 is SGHNT and CDR2 YYREEE (reference sequence). The length of the CDR3 is 14 residues. The CDR3 region has the DNA TGTGCCAGCAGCTTAACTGGACTCACAGATACGCAGTATTTT. Translated: CASSLTGLTDTQYF.

The V call is TRBV7-9, the J call TRBJ1-6; 7 nucleotides line up with TRBD1. CDR1 is SEHNR and CDR2 is FQNEAQ in the germline V gene (reference sequence). CDR3 length: 13 amino acids. V shed 8 bases and J 6 bases; nucleotides not matched to a gene: 4. The CDR3 loop is CASGRDSNSPLHF. DNA for the CDR3: TGTGCCAGCGGCCGGGACAGTAATTCACCCCTCCACTTT.

This clone has just a few counts. This chain uses TRBV19 with TRBJ2-1; D may be TRBD1 (6 bases). The CDR3 runs 15 residues. With 6 bases removed from V and 5 bases from J, the gap between germline ends came to 17 bases. In germline, CDR1 is LNHDA, CDR2 SQIVND (reference sequence). Here the CDR3 reads CASRIRGVSDNEQFF. The CDR3 DNA sequence: TGTGCCAGTAGGATCAGGGGCGTATCGGACAATGAGCAGTTCTTC.

The rearrangement uses TRBV10-3 and TRBJ1-1; 7 nucleotides align to TRBD1. With 3 bases clipped from V and 8 bases from J, the junction kept 15 bases outside the gene matches. The CDR3 has 16 amino acids. Germline CDR1 reads ENHRY; CDR2 reads SYGVKD. CDR3 DNA sequence: TGTGCCATCAGTGATAGGGACAGAGAGCGTCCCAGGGAAGCTTTCTTT. Translating gives CAISDRDRERPREAFF.

CDR3 region: CASSHPGLAGGTDTQYF. The CDR3 DNA follows: TGCGCCAGCAGCCACCCGGGACTAGCGGGTGGAACAGATACGCAGTATTTT. The V gene is TRBV4-3, the J gene TRBJ2-3; 12 positions match TRBD2. Per the germline V gene, CDR1 is LGHNA and CDR2 is YSLEER. The CDR3 covers 17 residues. V was pared by 3 bases and J by 3 bases, with 7 bases of the junction left unmatched.

J is TRBJ1-2 and V is TRBV28, with D perhaps matching TRBD1 (6 bases). V was cut by 6 bases and J by 4 bases, with 15 bases left in between. This CDR3 is built from 14 residues. Germline CDR1 reads MDHEN; CDR2 reads SYDVKM. CDR3 sequence: CASRARGGGYGYTF. The CDR3 DNA is TGTGCCAGCAGAGCACGGGGGGGCGGCTATGGCTACACCTTC.

V and J are TRBV19 and TRBJ2-1, with TRBD2 identical over 8 bases. The CDR3 runs 14 residues. V trimming: 8 bases; J trimming: 4 bases; junction bases outside the gene matches: 7. Germline lookup yields CDR1 LNHDA and CDR2 SQIVND (reference sequence). CDR3 sequence: CASGPLAAYNEQFF. In nucleotides, the CDR3 is TGTGCCAGTGGCCCACTAGCGGCTTACAATGAGCAGTTCTTC.

CDR3 amino acids: CASLPVGGSTDTQYF. In nucleotides, the CDR3 is TGTGCCAGTCTTCCGGTGGGGGGATCCACAGATACGCAGTATTTT. The rearrangement links TRBV2 to TRBJ2-3; D perhaps matches TRBD2 (6 bases). The CDR3 has 15 amino acids. Trimming removed 9 bases at V and 2 bases at J, with 18 bases between. Germline V lookup: CDR1 SNHLY, CDR2 FYNNEI.

This chain uses TRBV27 with TRBJ1-4, with a possible D match to TRBD1 (5 bases). The V gene's germline CDR1 is MNHEY and CDR2 SMNVEV (reference sequence). V was pared by 8 bases and J by 6 bases, with 16 bases between. The CDR3 has 14 amino acids. CDR3 sequence (DNA): TGTGCCAGCTCGTCTGTCTGGGGGGATGAAAAACTGTTTTTT. Translated: CASSSVWGDEKLFF.

The J gene is TRBJ1-2, the V gene TRBV6-6; perhaps TRBD1 as D (6 bases). V was cut by 6 bases and J by 5 bases, with 13 bases left in between. The CDR3 sequence is 13 residues long. Germline V CDR1 and CDR2: MNHNY, SVGAGI (reference sequence). In DNA, the CDR3 is TGTGCCAGCAGACACGGGACACCGTATGGCTACACCTTC. The encoded protein is CASRHGTPYGYTF.

The chain has TRBV11-3 and TRBJ2-7; D possibly corresponds to TRBD2 (5 bases). The CDR3 has 14 amino acids. The ends were cut back, 1 base at V and 3 bases at J, with 10 bases in the middle. Germline CDR1 and CDR2: SGHNT and YENEEA. The CDR3 DNA reads as TGTGCCAGCAGCTTAGGAGCGGTAAACTACGAGCAGTACTTC. Its translation is CASSLGAVNYEQYF.

This sequence joins TRBV19 and TRBJ2-2; possibly TRBD2 for D (5 bases). Looked up from germline, CDR1 is LNHDA and CDR2 is SQIVND (reference sequence). Trimming took off 3 bases at V and 6 bases at J, with 8 bases between the two ends. The CDR3 has 13 amino acids. In DNA, the CDR3 is TGTGCCAGTAGTATCACTAGTCCCGGGGAGCTGTTTTTT. This sequence encodes CASSITSPGELFF.

V usage is TRBV18 and J usage is TRBJ2-6; D remains unclear. Germline V gives CDR1 KGHSH, CDR2 LQKENI. CDR3 length: 16 amino acids. V lost 2 bases and J lost 4, with 12 bases in between. In DNA form, the CDR3 reads TGTGCCAGCTCACCAGGAGTTAATCTGGGGGCCAACGTCCTGACTTTC. Translated, it gives CASSPGVNLGANVLTF.

The V and J genes are TRBV10-3 and TRBJ2-2; 8 bases line up with TRBD1. This CDR3 is built from 13 residues. Per the germline V gene, CDR1 is ENHRY and CDR2 is SYGVKD. V lost 6 bases, J lost 5 bases, and 2 bases stayed unmatched. Here the CDR3 reads CAIRGTGTGELFF. In nucleotides, the CDR3 is TGTGCCATCAGGGGGACAGGTACCGGGGAGCTGTTTTTT.

J is TRBJ2-5 and V is TRBV28; D may be TRBD2 (5 bases). Germline V CDR1 and CDR2: MDHEN, SYDVKM. This CDR3 has 13 residues. Trimming took 2 bases from V and 3 from J, leaving 7 bases between them. For the CDR3, the DNA is TGTGCCAGCAGTTTAGTCGGGGAAGAGACCCAGTACTTC. This translates into CASSLVGEETQYF. The full variable domain, in which reference TRBV28 and TRBJ2-5 provide the parts outside the CDR3, is DVKVTQSSRYLVKRTGEKVFLECVQDMDHENMFWYRQDPGLGLRLIYFSYDVKMKEKGDIPEGYSVSREKKERFSLILESASTNQTSMYLCASSLVGEETQYFGPGTRLLVL.

Here the CDR3 DNA reads TGTGCCAGCAGCTTCAGGCAGGACTTCGCTTTCTTT. Protein sequence: CASSFRQDFAFF. This chain connects TRBV7-2 to TRBJ1-1; no definite D call. V lost 3 bases and J lost 11, with 13 bases in between. In germline, CDR1 is SGHTA, CDR2 FQGNSA. The CDR3 is made up of 12 amino acids.

V usage is TRBV6-5 and J usage is TRBJ1-6; 8 bases align to TRBD1. This CDR3 comprises 15 residues. The V and J ends lost 4 bases and 8 bases, in that order; junction bases with no gene match: 7. CDR1 and CDR2 from the germline V gene are MNHEY and SVGAGI. The CDR3 nucleotides are TGTGCCAGCAGTTGGGCCGGACAGGGTCATTCACCCCTCCACTTT. This translates into CASSWAGQGHSPLHF.

This clone came up once. V gene TRBV6-4 combines with J gene TRBJ2-2, with 7 bases lining up with TRBD1. Germline V lookup: CDR1 MRHNA, CDR2 SNTAGT. The ends lost 6 bases at V and 4 bases at J; junction bases unmatched: 8. The CDR3 covers 15 residues. The CDR3 nucleotides are TGTGCCAGCAGAAGACAGGGTTCGGGCACCGGGGAGCTGTTTTTT. Translated: CASRRQGSGTGELFF.

The chain joins TRBV14 to TRBJ2-7, with 7 nucleotides matching TRBD2. Germline trimming cut 8 bases from V and 2 bases from J; bases unmatched to any gene: 3. The CDR3 is 12 amino acids. CDR1 is SGHDN, CDR2 FVKESK, per germline. The CDR3 is CASGRAPYEQYF. CDR3 sequence (DNA): TGTGCCAGCGGGAGGGCCCCCTACGAGCAGTACTTC.

The chain employs TRBV7-6 and TRBJ2-1, with 12 positions matching TRBD2. Per germline, CDR1 SGHVS and CDR2 FNYEAQ. Unmatched junction bases numbered 6, after V lost 4 bases and J lost 8 bases. This CDR3 is 15 amino acids long. The CDR3, as DNA: TGTGCCAGCAGCTCGACTAGCGGGAGAACCGATGAGCAGTTCTTC. Translated: CASSSTSGRTDEQFF.

The chain combines TRBV29-1 with TRBJ2-1; D is uncertain. Germline values: CDR1 SQVTM, CDR2 ANQGSEA. Trimming stripped 4 bases from V and 9 bases from J, with 13 bases between. This CDR3 region has 12 residues. In nucleotides, the CDR3 is TGCAGCGTTGTAGTACAGCTTGGTGAGCAGTTCTTC. Its translation: CSVVVQLGEQFF.

This chain joins TRBV19 and TRBJ2-7; D unclear. V was cut by 6 bases and J by 0 bases, with 12 bases left in between. The CDR3 is made up of 14 amino acids. The germline V gene has CDR1 LNHDA and CDR2 SQIVND (reference sequence). CDR3 coding DNA: TGTGCCAGTAGAAACACATGGAGCTCCTACGAGCAGTACTTC. Its protein product is CASRNTWSSYEQYF.

V usage is TRBV7-2 and J usage is TRBJ1-5; D uncertain. V lost 1 base, J lost 0 bases, and 7 bases lay in between. The CDR3 is 15 residues long. The germline CDR1 and CDR2 sequences are SGHTA and FQGNSA. The CDR3 region has the DNA TGTGCCAGCAGCTTAGGACGGGATAGCAATCAGCCCCAGCATTTT. Translated: CASSLGRDSNQPQHF.